What follows are 5 T cell receptor beta chains derived from one specimen sequenced in a study of blood T cell repertoires in COVID-19. The protocol was immunoSEQ multiplex PCR, while the TCRdb copy is restricted to in-frame clones and leaves out a portion. Of 80,000 or so clones in the sample, roughly four fifths are singletons; the top ten hold about 9.4%. Sequenced input: peripheral blood. The receptors derive from a man aged 60 to 75 with acute or convalescent COVID-19.

The J gene is TRBJ2-1, the V gene TRBV21-1; the D call of TRBD1 is as the table states it, not checked on the DNA. TRBV21-1 is a known pseudogene. The CDR3 loop spans 14 amino acids. DNA of the CDR3: TGTGCCAGCAGCAAAGGAGGGGGCTACAATGAGCAGTTCTTC. Protein sequence: CASSKGGGYNEQFF.

This chain links TRBV2 with TRBJ2-5; the D gene is possibly TRBD1 (7 bases). CDR3 length: 14 residues. The germline gives CDR1 SNHLY, CDR2 FYNNEI. Trimming stripped 7 bases from V and 4 bases from J, with 16 bases between. The CDR3 loop is CASNRLGGRETQYF. The DNA of the CDR3 is TGTGCCAGCAACCGACTAGGGGGCCGAGAGACCCAGTACTTC.

The chain carries TRBV7-9 and TRBJ2-3; 9 bases align to TRBD2. Per the germline V gene, CDR1 is SEHNR and CDR2 is FQNEAQ (reference sequence). CDR3 length equals 16 residues. V was clipped by 0 bases and J by 0 bases; unmatched bases: 1. CDR3 DNA sequence: TGTGCCAGCAGCTTAGCTACTAGCGGGAGCACAGATACGCAGTATTTT. Its translation: CASSLATSGSTDTQYF.

The chain joins TRBV4-1 to TRBJ2-5, with TRBD1 identical over 9 bases. The CDR3 extends over 14 amino acids. The germline gives CDR1 MGHRA, CDR2 YSYEKL. Losses at the gene ends were 4 bases for V and 5 bases for J; bases not matched to a gene: 5. Written as DNA, the CDR3 is TGCGCCAGCAGCCGGGACAGGGCCCGGGAGACCCAGTACTTC. Translated: CASSRDRARETQYF.

The chain is built from TRBV5-4 and TRBJ2-3, with no clear D. The CDR3 length is 14 residues. Germline V CDR1 and CDR2: SGHNT, YYREEE (reference sequence). Trimming removed 4 bases from V and 2 bases from J, with 11 bases in between. DNA for the CDR3: TGTGCCAGCAGCCCATCTAAAATCACAGATACGCAGTATTTT. Its translation: CASSPSKITDTQYF.